A single sample is the source of the 5 T cell receptor beta chains below, sequenced in a study of CD8 T cells in Susac syndrome. The RNA input was roughly 0.45 to 1 ug, and it was reverse transcribed with random hexamers. TCRdb redid the calling of the immunoSEQ multiplex PCR reads with MiXCR, one entry per CDR3 protein. The repertoire has a few hundred thousand distinct CDR3 sequences, around 84% of them found once; the top ten carry approximately 0.11%. The sequenced sample consisted of CD8+ T cells from PBMCs. These receptors were taken from a human donor with multiple sclerosis.

The chain is built from TRBV5-5 and TRBJ2-1, with D perhaps TRBD2 (6 bases). Germline lookup yields CDR1 SGHKS and CDR2 YYEKEE (reference sequence). Trimming stripped 1 base from V and 2 bases from J, with 10 bases between. This CDR3 comprises 15 residues. The CDR3 DNA follows: TGTGCCAGCAGCTTGACGAGGGAGGCCTACAATGAGCAGTTCTTC. This codes for CASSLTREAYNEQFF.

The genes are TRBV27 and TRBJ2-1, with TRBD2 identical over 8 bases. V lost 5 bases to trimming and J lost 4 bases; unmatched junction nucleotides: 10. This CDR3 is 16 amino acids long. The V gene's germline CDR1 is MNHEY and CDR2 SMNVEV (reference sequence). The CDR3 protein is CASSPSRSGNYNEQFF. As DNA, the CDR3 is TGTGCCAGCAGTCCCTCCCGTAGCGGGAATTACAATGAGCAGTTCTTC.

J is TRBJ2-2 and V is TRBV4-2; 9 bases agree with TRBD2. V lost 4 bases and J lost 4; bases outside the gene matches: 7. Per the germline V gene, CDR1 is LGHNA and CDR2 is YNFKEQ. The CDR3 runs 16 residues. The CDR3 sequence is CASSRAGTSTTGELFF. DNA of the CDR3: TGTGCCAGCAGCCGGGCCGGGACTAGCACCACCGGGGAGCTGTTTTTT.

This clonotype was seen just once. The V gene is TRBV12-3 or TRBV12-4, the J gene TRBJ2-3; 10 nucleotides align to TRBD2. J gave up 0 bases and V 7 bases, and 13 bases lay outside the gene matches. CDR3 length: 18 amino acids. The CDR3 protein is CASTSMQGLAASTDTQYF. In nucleotides, the CDR3 is TGTGCCAGCACCTCAATGCAAGGACTAGCGGCTAGCACAGATACGCAGTATTTT.

This clonotype was observed a single time. V is TRBV12-3 or TRBV12-4 and J is TRBJ2-5; weak D call: TRBD2 (8 bases). The CDR3 is 18 residues long. The V gene lost 8 bases and the J gene lost 4 bases, with 29 bases spanning the gap. The CDR3 coding sequence is TGTGCCAGCCCGGCAGGGGGGAGGAGCGGGAGATTAAGAGAGACCCAGTACTTC. It is translated as CASPAGGRSGRLRETQYF.